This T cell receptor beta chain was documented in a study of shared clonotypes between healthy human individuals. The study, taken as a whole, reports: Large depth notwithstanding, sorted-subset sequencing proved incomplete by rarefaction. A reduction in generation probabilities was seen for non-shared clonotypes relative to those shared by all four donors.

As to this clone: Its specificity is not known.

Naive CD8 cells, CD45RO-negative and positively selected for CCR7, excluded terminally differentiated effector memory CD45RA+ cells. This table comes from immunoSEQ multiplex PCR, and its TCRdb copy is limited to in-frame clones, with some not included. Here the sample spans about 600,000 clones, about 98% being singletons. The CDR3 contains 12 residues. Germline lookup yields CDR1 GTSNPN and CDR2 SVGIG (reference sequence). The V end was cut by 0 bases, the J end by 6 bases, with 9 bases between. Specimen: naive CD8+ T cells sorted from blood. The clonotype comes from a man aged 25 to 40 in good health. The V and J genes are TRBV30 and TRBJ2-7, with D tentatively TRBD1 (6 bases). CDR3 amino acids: CAWSVTGIEQYF. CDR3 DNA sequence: TGTGCCTGGAGTGTTACAGGGATCGAGCAGTACTTC. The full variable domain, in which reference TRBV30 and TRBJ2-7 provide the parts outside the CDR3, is SQTIHQWPATLVQPVGSPLSLECTVEGTSNPNLYWYRQAAGRGLQLLFYSVGIGQISSEVPQNLSASRPQDRQFILSSKKLLLSDSGFYLCAWSVTGIEQYFGPGTRLTVT.